Each of the 2 T cell receptor beta chains below was sequenced from the same sample in a study of cytomegalovirus exposure and HLA in healthy donors. The PCR ran on 60 Vbeta and 13 Jbeta primers. Data came from immunoSEQ multiplex PCR; TCRdb stores just in-frame clones and leaves some out. The sample contains under 150,000 clones, 60% to 80% of which appear only once. The sample comprised PBMCs. The source of these receptors is a woman under 40 in good health and CMV-seronegative.

This rearrangement joins TRBV18 to TRBJ1-2, with D possibly being TRBD1 (6 bases). Trimming took 2 bases from V and 8 from J, leaving 12 bases between them. The CDR3 consists of 13 residues. The germline CDR1 and CDR2 sequences are KGHSH and LQKENI. DNA of the CDR3: TGTGCCAGCTCACCAAGAGGGGGGGAAGGCTACACCTTC. Amino acid sequence: CASSPRGGEGYTF.

This clone was detected once. The chain recombines TRBV27 with TRBJ2-7; 8 bases align to TRBD1. Germline loops: CDR1 MNHEY, CDR2 SMNVEV (reference sequence). V shed 6 bases and J 5 bases; nucleotides not matched to a gene: 9. CDR3 length: 14 amino acids. DNA for the CDR3: TGTGCCAGCAGCCCCGAAAACAGGGGGGACGAGCAGTACTTC. Amino acids: CASSPENRGDEQYF.